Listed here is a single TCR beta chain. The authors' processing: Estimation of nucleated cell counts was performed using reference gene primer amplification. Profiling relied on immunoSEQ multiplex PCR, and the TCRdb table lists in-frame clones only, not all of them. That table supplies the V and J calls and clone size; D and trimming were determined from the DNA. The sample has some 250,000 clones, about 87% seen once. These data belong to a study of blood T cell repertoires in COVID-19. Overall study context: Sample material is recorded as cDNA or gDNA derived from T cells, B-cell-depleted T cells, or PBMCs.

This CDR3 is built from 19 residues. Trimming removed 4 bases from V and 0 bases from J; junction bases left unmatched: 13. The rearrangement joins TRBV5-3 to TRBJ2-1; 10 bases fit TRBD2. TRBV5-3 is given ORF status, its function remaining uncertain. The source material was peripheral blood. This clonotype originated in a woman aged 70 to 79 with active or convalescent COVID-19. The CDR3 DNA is TGTGCCAGAAGCCGGTTTGAGCGGGGGGGCCCCATCTCCTACAATGAGCAGTTCTTC. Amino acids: CARSRFERGGPISYNEQFF.